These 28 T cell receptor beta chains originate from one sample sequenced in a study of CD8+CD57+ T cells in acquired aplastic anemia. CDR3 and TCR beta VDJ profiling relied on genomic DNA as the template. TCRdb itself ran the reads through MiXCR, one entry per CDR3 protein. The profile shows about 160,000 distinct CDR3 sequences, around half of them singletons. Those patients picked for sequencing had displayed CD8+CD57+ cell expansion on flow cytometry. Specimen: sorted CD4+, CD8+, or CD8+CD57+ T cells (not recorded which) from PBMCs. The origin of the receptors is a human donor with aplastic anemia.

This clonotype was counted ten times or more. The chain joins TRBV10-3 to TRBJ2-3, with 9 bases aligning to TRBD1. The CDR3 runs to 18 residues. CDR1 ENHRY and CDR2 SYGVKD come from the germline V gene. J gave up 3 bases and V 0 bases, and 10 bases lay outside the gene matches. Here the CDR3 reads CAISESQRTGVGTDTQYF. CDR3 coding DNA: TGTGCCATCAGTGAGTCCCAACGGACAGGGGTAGGGACAGATACGCAGTATTTT.

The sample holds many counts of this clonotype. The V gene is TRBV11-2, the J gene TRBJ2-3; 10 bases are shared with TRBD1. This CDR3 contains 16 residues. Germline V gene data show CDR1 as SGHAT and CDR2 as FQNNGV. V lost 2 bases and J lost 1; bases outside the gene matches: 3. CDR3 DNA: TGTGCCAGCAGCTTATATGGGACAGGGGGCACAGATACGCAGTATTTT. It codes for CASSLYGTGGTDTQYF.

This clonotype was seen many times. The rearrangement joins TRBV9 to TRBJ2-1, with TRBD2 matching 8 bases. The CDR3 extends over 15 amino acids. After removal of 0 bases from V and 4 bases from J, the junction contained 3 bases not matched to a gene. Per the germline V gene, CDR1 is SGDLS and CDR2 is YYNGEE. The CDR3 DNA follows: TGTGCCAGCAGCGTAGCGGGAGGGTATTACAATGAGCAGTTCTTC. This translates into CASSVAGGYYNEQFF.

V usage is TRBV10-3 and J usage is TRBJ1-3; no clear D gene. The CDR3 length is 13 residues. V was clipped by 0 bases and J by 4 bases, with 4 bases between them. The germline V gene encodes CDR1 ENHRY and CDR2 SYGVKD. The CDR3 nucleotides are TGTGCCATCAGTGAGTCCCCGGGAAACACCATATATTTT. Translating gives CAISESPGNTIYF.

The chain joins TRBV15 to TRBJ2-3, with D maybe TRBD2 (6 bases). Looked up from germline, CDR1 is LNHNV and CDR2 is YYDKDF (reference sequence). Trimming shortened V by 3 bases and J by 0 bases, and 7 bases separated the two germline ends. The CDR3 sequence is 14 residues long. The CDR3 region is CATSSGTSTDTQYF. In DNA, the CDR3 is TGTGCCACCAGCAGTGGGACTAGCACAGATACGCAGTATTTT.

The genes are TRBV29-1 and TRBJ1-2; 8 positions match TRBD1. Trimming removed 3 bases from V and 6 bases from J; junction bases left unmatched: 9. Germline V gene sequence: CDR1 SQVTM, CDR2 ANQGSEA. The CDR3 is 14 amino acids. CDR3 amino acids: CSVDSFDRGDGYTF. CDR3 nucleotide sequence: TGCAGCGTTGACTCATTCGACAGGGGAGATGGCTACACCTTC.

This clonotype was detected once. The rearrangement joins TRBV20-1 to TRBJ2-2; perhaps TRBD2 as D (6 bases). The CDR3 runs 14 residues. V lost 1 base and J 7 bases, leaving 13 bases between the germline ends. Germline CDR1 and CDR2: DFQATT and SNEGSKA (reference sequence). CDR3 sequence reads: CSARGVSGNGELFF. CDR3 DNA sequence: TGCAGTGCTAGAGGGGTTAGCGGCAACGGGGAGCTGTTTTTT.

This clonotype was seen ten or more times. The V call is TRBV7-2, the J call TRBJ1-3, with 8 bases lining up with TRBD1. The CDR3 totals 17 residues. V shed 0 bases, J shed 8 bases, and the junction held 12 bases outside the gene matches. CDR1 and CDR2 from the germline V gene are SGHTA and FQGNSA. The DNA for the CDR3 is TGTGCCAGCAGCTTAGCGTCTCAGGGGGCGCGCCCAGACACCATATATTTT. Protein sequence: CASSLASQGARPDTIYF. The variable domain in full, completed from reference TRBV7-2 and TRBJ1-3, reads GAGVSQSPSNKVTEKGKDVELRCDPISGHTALYWYRQSLGQGLEFLIYFQGNSAPDKSGLPSDRFSAERTGGSVSTLTIQRTQQEDSAVYLCASSLASQGARPDTIYFGEGSWLTVV.

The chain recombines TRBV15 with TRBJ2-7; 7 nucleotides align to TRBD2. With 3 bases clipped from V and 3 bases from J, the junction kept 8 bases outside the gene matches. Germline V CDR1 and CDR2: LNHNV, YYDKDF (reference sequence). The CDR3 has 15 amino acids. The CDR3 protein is CATSSAASGNYEQYF. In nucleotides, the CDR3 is TGTGCCACCAGCAGTGCGGCTAGCGGTAACTACGAGCAGTACTTC.

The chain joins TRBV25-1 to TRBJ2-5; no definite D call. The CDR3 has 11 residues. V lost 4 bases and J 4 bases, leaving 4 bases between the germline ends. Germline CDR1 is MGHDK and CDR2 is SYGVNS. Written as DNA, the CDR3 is TGTGCCAGCAGTGGACGAGAGACCCAGTACTTC. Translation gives CASSGRETQYF.

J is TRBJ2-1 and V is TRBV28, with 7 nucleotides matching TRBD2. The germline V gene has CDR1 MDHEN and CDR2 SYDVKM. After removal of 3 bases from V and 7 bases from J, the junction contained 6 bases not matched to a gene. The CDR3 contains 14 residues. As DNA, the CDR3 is TGTGCCAGCAGTTTGGGGGGGAGCTTTAATGAGCAGTTCTTC. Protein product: CASSLGGSFNEQFF.

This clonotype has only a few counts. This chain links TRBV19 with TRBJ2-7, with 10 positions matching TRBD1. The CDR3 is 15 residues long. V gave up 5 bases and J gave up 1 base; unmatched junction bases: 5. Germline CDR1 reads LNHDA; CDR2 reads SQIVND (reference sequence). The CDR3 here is CASSAGTGESYEQYV. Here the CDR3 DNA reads TGTGCCAGTAGTGCTGGGACAGGGGAATCCTACGAGCAGTACGTC.

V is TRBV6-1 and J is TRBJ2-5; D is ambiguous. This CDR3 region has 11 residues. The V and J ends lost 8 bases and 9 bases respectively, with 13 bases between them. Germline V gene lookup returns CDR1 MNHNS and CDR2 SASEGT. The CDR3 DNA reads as TGTGCCAGCGAAAGAGGTCAGCCCCAGTACTTC. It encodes CASERGQPQYF.

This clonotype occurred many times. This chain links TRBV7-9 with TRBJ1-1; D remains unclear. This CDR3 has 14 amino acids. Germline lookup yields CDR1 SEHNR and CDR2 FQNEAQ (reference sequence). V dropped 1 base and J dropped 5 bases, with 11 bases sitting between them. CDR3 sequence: CASSLGRLRTEAFF. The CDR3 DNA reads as TGTGCCAGCAGCTTAGGACGATTGAGGACTGAAGCTTTCTTT. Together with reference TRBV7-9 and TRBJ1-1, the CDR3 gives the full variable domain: DTGVSQNPRHKITKRGQNVTFRCDPISEHNRLYWYRQTLGQGPEFLTYFQNEAQLEKSRLLSDRFSAERPKGSFSTLEIQRTEQGDSAMYLCASSLGRLRTEAFFGQGTRLTVV.

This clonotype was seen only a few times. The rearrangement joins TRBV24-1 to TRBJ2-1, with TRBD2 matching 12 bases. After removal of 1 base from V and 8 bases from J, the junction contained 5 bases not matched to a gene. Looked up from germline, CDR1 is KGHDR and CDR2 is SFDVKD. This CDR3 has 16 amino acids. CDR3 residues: CATSDFRLAGVDEQFF. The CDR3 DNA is TGTGCCACCAGTGATTTTAGACTAGCGGGAGTCGATGAGCAGTTCTTC.

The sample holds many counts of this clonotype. CDR3 in amino acids: CASNTRSSNSPLHF. The CDR3, as DNA: TGTGCCAGCAATACCAGATCGTCTAATTCACCCCTCCACTTT. This sequence joins TRBV2 and TRBJ1-6; no reliable D call. Germline V gene lookup returns CDR1 SNHLY and CDR2 FYNNEI. CDR3 length: 14 residues. Trimming took off 7 bases at V and 6 bases at J, with 13 bases between the two ends.

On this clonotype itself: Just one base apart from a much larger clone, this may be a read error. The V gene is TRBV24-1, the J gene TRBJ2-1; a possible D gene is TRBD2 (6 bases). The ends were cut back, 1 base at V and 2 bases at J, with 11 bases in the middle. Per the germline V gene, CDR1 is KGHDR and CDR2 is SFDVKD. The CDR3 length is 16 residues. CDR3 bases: TGTGCCACCAGTGATTTAAGGAGGGCCGCCTACAATGAGCAGTTCTTC. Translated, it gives CATSDLRRAAYNEQFF.

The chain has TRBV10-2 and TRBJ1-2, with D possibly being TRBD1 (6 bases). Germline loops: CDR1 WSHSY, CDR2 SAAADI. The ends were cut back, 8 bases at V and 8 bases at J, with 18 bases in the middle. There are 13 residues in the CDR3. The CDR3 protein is CASGQTGFVGYTF. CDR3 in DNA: TGCGCCAGCGGCCAAACAGGGTTTGTCGGCTACACCTTC.

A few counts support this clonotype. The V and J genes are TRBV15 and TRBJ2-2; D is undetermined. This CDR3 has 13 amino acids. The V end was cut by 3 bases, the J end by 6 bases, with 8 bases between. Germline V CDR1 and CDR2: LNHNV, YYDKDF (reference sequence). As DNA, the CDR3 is TGTGCCACCAGCAGTACCTGGTCCGGGGAGCTGTTTTTT. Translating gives CATSSTWSGELFF.

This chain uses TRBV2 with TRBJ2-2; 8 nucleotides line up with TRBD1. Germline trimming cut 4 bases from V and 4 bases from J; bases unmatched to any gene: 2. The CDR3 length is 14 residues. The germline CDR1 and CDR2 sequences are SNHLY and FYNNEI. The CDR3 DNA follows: TGTGCCAGCAGTGGAGGACAGGGCACCGGGGAGCTGTTTTTT. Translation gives CASSGGQGTGELFF. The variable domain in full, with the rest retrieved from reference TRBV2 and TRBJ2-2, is EPEVTQTPSHQVTQMGQEVILRCVPISNHLYFYWYRQILGQKVEFLVSFYNNEISEKSEIFDDQFSVERPDGSNFTLKIRSTKLEDSAMYFCASSGGQGTGELFFGEGSRLTVL.

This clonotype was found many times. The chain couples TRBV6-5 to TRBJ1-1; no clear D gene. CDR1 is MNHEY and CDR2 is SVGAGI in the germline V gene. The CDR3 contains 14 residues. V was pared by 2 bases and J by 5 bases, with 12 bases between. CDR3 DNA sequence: TGTGCCAGCAGTTACAGGCAGAGTATGACTGAAGCTTTCTTT. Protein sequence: CASSYRQSMTEAFF.

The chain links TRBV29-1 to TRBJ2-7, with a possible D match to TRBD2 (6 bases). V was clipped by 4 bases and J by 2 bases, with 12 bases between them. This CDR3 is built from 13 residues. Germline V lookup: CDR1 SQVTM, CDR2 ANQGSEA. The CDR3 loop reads CSVVFSGAYEQYF. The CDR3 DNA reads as TGCAGCGTTGTATTTAGCGGAGCCTACGAGCAGTACTTC.

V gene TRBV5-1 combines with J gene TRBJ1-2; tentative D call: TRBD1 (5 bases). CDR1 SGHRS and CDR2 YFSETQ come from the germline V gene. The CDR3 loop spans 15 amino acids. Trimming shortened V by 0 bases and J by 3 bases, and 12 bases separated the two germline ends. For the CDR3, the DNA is TGCGCCAGCAGCTTGGTCAGGGAAGGTGACTATGGCTACACCTTC. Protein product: CASSLVREGDYGYTF.

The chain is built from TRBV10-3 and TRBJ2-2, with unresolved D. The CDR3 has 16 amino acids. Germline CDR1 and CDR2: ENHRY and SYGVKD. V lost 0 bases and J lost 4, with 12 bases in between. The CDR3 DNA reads TGTGCCATCAGTGAGTCGTTAGGGCCAAGCACCGGGGAGCTGTTTTTT. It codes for CAISESLGPSTGELFF.

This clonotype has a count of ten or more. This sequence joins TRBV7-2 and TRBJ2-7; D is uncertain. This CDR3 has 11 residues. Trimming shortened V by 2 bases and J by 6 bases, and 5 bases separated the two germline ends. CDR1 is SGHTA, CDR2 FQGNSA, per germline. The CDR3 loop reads CASSLISEQYF. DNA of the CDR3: TGTGCCAGCAGCTTAATTTCCGAGCAGTACTTC.

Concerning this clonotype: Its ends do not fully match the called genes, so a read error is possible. The CDR3 region is CASSRDRAQETQYF. CDR3 bases: TGTGCCAGCAGTCGGGACAGGGCCCAAGAGACCCAGTACTTC. The V and J genes are TRBV10-3 and TRBJ2-5; 9 bases are a match to TRBD1. Germline CDR1 and CDR2: ENHRY and SYGVKD. This CDR3 comprises 14 residues.

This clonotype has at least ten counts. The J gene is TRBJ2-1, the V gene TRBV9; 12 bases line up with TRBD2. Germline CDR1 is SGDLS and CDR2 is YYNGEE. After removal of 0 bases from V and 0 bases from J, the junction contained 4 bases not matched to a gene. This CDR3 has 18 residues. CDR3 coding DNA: TGTGCCAGCAGCGTAGGACTAGCGGGAGTCCTCTCCTACAATGAGCAGTTCTTC. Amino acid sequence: CASSVGLAGVLSYNEQFF.

Here the CDR3 reads CASTTGNIQYF. The CDR3 nucleotides are TGTGCCAGCACGACAGGGAACATTCAGTACTTC. The chain employs TRBV9 and TRBJ2-4; 7 nucleotides align to TRBD1. V was pared by 6 bases and J by 7 bases, with 1 base of the junction left unmatched. The CDR3 totals 11 residues. Germline V gene lookup returns CDR1 SGDLS and CDR2 YYNGEE.